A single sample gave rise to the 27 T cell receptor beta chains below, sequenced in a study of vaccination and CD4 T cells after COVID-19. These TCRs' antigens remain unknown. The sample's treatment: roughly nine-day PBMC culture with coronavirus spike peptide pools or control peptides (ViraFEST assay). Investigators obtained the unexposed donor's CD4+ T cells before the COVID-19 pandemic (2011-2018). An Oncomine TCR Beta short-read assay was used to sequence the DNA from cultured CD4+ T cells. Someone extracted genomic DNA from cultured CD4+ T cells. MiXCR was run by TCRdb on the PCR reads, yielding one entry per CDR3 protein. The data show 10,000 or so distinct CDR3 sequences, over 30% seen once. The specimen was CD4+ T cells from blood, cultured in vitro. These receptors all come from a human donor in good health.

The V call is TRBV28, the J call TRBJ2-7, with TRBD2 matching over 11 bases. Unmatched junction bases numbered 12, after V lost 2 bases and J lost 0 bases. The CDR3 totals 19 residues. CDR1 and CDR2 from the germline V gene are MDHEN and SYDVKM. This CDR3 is CASSLELRTSGPSSYEQYF. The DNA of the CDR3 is TGTGCCAGCAGTTTAGAGCTTAGGACTAGCGGGCCTAGCTCCTACGAGCAGTACTTC.

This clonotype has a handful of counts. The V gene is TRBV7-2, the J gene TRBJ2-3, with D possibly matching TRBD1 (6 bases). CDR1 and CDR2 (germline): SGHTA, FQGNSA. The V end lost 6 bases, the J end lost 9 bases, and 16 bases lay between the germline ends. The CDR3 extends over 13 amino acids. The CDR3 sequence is CASSQMSRGTQYF. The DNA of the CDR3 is TGTGCCAGCAGTCAAATGTCCAGGGGAACGCAGTATTTT.

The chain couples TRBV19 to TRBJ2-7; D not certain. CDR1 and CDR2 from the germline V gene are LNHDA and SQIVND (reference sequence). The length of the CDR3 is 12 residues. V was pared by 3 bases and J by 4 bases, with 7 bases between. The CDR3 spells CASSINYYEQYF. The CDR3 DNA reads TGTGCCAGTAGTATCAACTATTACGAGCAGTACTTC. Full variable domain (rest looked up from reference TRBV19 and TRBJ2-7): DGGITQSPKYLFRKEGQNVTLSCEQNLNHDAMYWYRQDPGQGLRLIYYSQIVNDFQKGDIAEGYSVSREKKESFPLTVTSAQKNPTAFYLCASSINYYEQYFGPGTRLTVT.

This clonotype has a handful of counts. For the CDR3, the DNA is TGTGCCAGCAGCTTAGGTAGCGGGCCTCTCAATGAGCAGTTCTTC. Residues: CASSLGSGPLNEQFF. This chain connects TRBV5-4 to TRBJ2-1; 7 bases are shared with TRBD2. Germline V gene sequence: CDR1 SGHNT, CDR2 YYREEE (reference sequence). The V gene end was trimmed by 2 bases and the J gene end by 6 bases; junction bases not matched to a gene: 8. The CDR3 covers 15 residues.

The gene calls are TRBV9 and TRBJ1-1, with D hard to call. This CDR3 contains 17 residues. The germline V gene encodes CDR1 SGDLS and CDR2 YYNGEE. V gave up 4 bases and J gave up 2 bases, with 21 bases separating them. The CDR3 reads CASSPQTFGLSNTEAFF. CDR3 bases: TGTGCCAGCAGCCCCCAAACTTTCGGCCTCTCAAACACTGAAGCTTTCTTT. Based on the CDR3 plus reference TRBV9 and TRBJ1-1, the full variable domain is DSGVTQTPKHLITATGQRVTLRCSPRSGDLSVYWYQQSLDQGLQFLIQYYNGEERAKGNILERFSAQQFPDLHSELNLSSLELGDSALYFCASSPQTFGLSNTEAFFGQGTRLTVV.

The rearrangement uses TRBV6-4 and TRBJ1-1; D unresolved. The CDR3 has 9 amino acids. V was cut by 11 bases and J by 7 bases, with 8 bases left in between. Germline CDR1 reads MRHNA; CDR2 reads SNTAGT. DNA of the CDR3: TGTGCCGGACGATATGAAGCTTTCTTT. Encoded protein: CAGRYEAFF.

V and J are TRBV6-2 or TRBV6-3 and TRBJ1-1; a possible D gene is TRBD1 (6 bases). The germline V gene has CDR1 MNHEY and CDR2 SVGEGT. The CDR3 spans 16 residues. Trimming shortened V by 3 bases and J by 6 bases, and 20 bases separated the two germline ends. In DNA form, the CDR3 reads TGTGCCAGCAGTTATCAAGGACAGACGGATAGGGCTGAAGCTTTCTTT. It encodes CASSYQGQTDRAEAFF.

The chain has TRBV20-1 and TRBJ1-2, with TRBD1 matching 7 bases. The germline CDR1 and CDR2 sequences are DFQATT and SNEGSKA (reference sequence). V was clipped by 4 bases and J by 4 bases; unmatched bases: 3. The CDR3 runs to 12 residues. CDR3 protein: CSATGTAYGYTF. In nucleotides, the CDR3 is TGCAGTGCTACCGGGACAGCCTATGGCTACACCTTC.

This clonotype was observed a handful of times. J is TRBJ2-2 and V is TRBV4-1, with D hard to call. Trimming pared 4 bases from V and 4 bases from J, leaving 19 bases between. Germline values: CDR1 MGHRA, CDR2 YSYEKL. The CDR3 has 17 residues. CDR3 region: CASSLRPAKVGTGELFF. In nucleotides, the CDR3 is TGCGCCAGCAGCCTCAGACCAGCGAAGGTTGGCACCGGGGAGCTGTTTTTT.

In DNA, the CDR3 is TGTGCCACCAGTGACCGGACAGGGGAGAGAGAAAAACTGTTTTTT. It translates to CATSDRTGEREKLFF. J is TRBJ1-4 and V is TRBV24-1; 9 bases agree with TRBD1. Germline V gives CDR1 KGHDR, CDR2 SFDVKD. CDR3 size: 15 residues. Trimming removed 4 bases from V and 8 bases from J; junction bases left unmatched: 7.

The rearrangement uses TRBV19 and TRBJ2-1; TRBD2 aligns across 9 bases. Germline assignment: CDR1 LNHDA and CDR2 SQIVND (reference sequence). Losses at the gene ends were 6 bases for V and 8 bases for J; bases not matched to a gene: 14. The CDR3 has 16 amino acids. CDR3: CASSPGEAGGGHEQFF. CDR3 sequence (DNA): TGTGCCAGTAGCCCGGGCGAGGCGGGAGGGGGGCATGAGCAGTTCTTC. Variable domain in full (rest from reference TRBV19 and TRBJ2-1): DGGITQSPKYLFRKEGQNVTLSCEQNLNHDAMYWYRQDPGQGLRLIYYSQIVNDFQKGDIAEGYSVSREKKESFPLTVTSAQKNPTAFYLCASSPGEAGGGHEQFFGPGTRLTVL.

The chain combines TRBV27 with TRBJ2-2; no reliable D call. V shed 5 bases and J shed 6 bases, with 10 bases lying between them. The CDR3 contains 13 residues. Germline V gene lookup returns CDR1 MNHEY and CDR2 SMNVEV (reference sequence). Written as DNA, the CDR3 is TGTGCCAGCAGTCTTTGGGGTGCCGGGGAGCTGTTTTTT. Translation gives CASSLWGAGELFF.

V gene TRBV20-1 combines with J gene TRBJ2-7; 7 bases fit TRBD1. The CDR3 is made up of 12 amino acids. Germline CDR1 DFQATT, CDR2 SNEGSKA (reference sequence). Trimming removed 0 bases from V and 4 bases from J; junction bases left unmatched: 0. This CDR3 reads CSARDRGYEQYF. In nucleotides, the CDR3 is TGCAGTGCTAGAGACAGGGGGTACGAGCAGTACTTC.

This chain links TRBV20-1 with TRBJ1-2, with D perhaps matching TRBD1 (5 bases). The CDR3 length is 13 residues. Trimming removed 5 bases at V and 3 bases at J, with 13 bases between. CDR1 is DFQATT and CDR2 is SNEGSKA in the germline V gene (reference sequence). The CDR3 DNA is TGCAGTGCTCCCGCGGGGACGGACTATGGCTACACCTTC. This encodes CSAPAGTDYGYTF.

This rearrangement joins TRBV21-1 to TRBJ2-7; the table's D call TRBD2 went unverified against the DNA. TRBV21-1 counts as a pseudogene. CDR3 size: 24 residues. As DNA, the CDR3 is TGTGCCAGCACTCCTGCGTGGAGTTTCTCTAAGCGGGGAGGACTAGCGGGAGTTTATTACGAGCAGTACTTC. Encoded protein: CASTPAWSFSKRGGLAGVYYEQYF.

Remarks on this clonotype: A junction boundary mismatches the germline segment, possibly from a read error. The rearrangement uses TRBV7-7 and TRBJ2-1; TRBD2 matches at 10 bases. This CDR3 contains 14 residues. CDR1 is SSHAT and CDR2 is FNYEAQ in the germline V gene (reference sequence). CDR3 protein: CASSLAGGVAEQFF. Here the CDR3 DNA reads TGTGCTAGCAGCTTAGCGGGAGGTGTCGCTGAGCAGTTCTTC.

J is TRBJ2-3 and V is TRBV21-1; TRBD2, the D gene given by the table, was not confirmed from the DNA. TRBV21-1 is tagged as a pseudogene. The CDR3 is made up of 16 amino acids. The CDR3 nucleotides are TGTGCCAGCACCCTCAAACTAGCGTCGGCCCCAGATACGCAGTATTTT. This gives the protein CASTLKLASAPDTQYF.

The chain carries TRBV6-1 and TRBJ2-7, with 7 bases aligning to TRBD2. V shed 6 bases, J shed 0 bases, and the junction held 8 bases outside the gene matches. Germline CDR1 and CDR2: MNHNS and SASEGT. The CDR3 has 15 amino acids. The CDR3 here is CASSPGLPSSYEQYF. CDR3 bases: TGTGCCAGCAGCCCGGGACTACCGAGCTCCTACGAGCAGTACTTC.

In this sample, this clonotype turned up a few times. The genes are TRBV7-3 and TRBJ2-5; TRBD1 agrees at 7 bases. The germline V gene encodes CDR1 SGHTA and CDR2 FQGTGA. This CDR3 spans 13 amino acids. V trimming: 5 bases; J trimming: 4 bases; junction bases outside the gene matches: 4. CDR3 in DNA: TGTGCCAGCAGCCGGACAGGCGGAGAGACCCAGTACTTC. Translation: CASSRTGGETQYF.

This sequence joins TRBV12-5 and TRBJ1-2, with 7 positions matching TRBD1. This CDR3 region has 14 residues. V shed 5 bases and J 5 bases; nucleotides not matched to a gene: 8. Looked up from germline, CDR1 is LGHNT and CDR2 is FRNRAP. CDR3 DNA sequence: TGTGCTAGTGGTATACAATCGACAGGGTATGGCTACACCTTC. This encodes CASGIQSTGYGYTF.

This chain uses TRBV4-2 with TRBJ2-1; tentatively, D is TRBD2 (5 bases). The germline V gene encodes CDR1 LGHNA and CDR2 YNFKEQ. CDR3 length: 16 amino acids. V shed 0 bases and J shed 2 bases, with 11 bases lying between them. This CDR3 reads CASSQDAGSPYNEQFF. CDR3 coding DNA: TGTGCCAGCAGCCAAGATGCGGGCTCCCCCTACAATGAGCAGTTCTTC.

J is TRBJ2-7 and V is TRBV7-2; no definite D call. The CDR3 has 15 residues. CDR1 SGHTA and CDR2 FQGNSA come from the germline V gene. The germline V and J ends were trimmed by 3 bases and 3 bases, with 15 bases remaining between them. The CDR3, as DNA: TGTGCCAGCAGCTTTTTCTCGACACTCAGCTACGAGCAGTACTTC. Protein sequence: CASSFFSTLSYEQYF. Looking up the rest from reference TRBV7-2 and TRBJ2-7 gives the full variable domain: GAGVSQSPSNKVTEKGKDVELRCDPISGHTALYWYRQSLGQGLEFLIYFQGNSAPDKSGLPSDRFSAERTGGSVSTLTIQRTQQEDSAVYLCASSFFSTLSYEQYFGPGTRLTVT.

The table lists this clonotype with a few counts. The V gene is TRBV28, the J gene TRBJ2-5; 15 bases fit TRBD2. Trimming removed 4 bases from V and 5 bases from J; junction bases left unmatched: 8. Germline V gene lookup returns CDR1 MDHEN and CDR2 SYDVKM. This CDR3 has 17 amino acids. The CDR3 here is CASSYGLAGGKMETQYF. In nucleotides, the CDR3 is TGTGCCAGCAGTTACGGACTAGCGGGAGGGAAGATGGAGACCCAGTACTTC.

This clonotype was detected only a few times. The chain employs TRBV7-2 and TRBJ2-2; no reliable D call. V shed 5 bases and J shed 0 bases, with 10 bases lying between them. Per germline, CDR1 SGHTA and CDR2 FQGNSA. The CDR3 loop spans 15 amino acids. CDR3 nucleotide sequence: TGTGCCAGCAGCGCCCTTTCAGCGAACACCGGGGAGCTGTTTTTT. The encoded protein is CASSALSANTGELFF.

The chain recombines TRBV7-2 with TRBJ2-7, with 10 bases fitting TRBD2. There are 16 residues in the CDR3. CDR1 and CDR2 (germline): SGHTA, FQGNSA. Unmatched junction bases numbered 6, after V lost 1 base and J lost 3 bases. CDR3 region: CASSLDPSGSVYEQYF. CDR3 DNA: TGTGCCAGCAGCTTAGATCCTAGCGGGAGTGTCTACGAGCAGTACTTC.

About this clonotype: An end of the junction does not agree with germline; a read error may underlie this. The CDR3 nucleotides read TGTGCCAGCAGCTTTGGGCTTGGACAGACTCAGTACTTC. Translated: CASSFGLGQTQYF. The chain joins TRBV7-6 to TRBJ2-5; D possibly corresponds to TRBD1 (6 bases). CDR1 and CDR2 from the germline V gene are SGHVS and FNYEAQ. The CDR3 runs to 13 residues.

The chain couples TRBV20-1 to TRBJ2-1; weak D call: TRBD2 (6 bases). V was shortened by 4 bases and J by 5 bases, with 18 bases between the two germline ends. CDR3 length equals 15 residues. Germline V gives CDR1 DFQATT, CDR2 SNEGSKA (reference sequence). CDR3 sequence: CSATLGGGLNNEQFF. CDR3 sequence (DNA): TGCAGTGCTACCCTCGGGGGAGGCCTCAACAATGAGCAGTTCTTC.